The 20 T cell receptor beta chains below were found in one sample sequenced in a study of cytomegalovirus exposure and HLA in healthy donors. The PCR was carried out with 60 Vbeta primers and 13 Jbeta primers. Only in-frame clones appear in the TCRdb table, and some are missing; sequencing was by immunoSEQ multiplex PCR. This table has 140,000 or so clones, around 59% appearing once. Sequences were obtained from PBMCs. These receptors were obtained from a male donor in good health and CMV-seronegative.

The gene calls are TRBV4-1 and TRBJ2-7; 11 bases map to TRBD2. The V gene's germline CDR1 is MGHRA and CDR2 YSYEKL. The CDR3 contains 15 residues. The ends lost 0 bases at V and 7 bases at J; junction bases unmatched: 5. The CDR3 region is CASSQELAGAGEQYF. CDR3 DNA sequence: TGCGCCAGCAGCCAAGAACTAGCGGGGGCGGGGGAGCAGTACTTC.

This clone occurred once. The genes are TRBV27 and TRBJ1-4; 7 bases are a match to TRBD1. V trimming: 6 bases; J trimming: 4 bases; junction bases outside the gene matches: 5. Germline V lookup: CDR1 MNHEY, CDR2 SMNVEV (reference sequence). This CDR3 is 14 amino acids long. CDR3 coding DNA: TGTGCCAGCAGGTCGACAGGGATTAATGAAAAACTGTTTTTT. This codes for CASRSTGINEKLFF.

V gene TRBV27 combines with J gene TRBJ1-1; a possible D gene is TRBD1 (5 bases). Germline values: CDR1 MNHEY, CDR2 SMNVEV (reference sequence). V was trimmed by 3 bases and J by 1 base, leaving 9 bases between them. This CDR3 spans 14 amino acids. CDR3 in DNA: TGTGCCAGCAGTTTTGACAGAGCGAACACTGAAGCTTTCTTT. It encodes CASSFDRANTEAFF.

This chain connects TRBV5-4 to TRBJ2-1; TRBD2 matches at 7 bases. Germline V lookup: CDR1 SGHNT, CDR2 YYREEE (reference sequence). J gave up 0 bases and V 4 bases, and 7 bases lay outside the gene matches. This CDR3 has 16 amino acids. The CDR3 loop reads CASSREVAFSYNEQFF. In DNA, the CDR3 is TGTGCCAGCAGCCGGGAGGTCGCATTCTCCTACAATGAGCAGTTCTTC.

This clone was detected a few times. CDR3 sequence (DNA): TGCAGCGTTGAGGTTACGCGGGGAGGCTCTGGAAACACCATATATTTT. Translated, it gives CSVEVTRGGSGNTIYF. The chain couples TRBV29-1 to TRBJ1-3; D uncertain. CDR1 and CDR2 from the germline V gene are SQVTM and ANQGSEA. V was pared by 3 bases and J by 0 bases, with 15 bases between. The CDR3 runs to 16 residues.

Notes on this clone: A read error may produce the germline difference seen at one junction end. Different DNA sequences within this sample yield the same CDR3. The rearrangement uses TRBV19 and TRBJ1-2; perhaps TRBD1 as D (6 bases). This CDR3 spans 12 amino acids. The V gene's germline CDR1 is LNHDA and CDR2 SQIVND (reference sequence). The CDR3 DNA sequence: TGTGCTAGTACTCGGACAGCGGCGGGCTACACCTTC. Translating gives CASTRTAAGYTF.

This clone has a handful of counts. The chain has TRBV6-5 and TRBJ1-5; D unresolved. Germline V CDR1 and CDR2: MNHEY, SVGAGI. Trimming pared 0 bases from V and 0 bases from J, leaving 9 bases between. This CDR3 is 16 amino acids long. In nucleotides, the CDR3 is TGTGCCAGCAGTTACTCAGGCGGTTATAGCAATCAGCCCCAGCATTTT. It is translated as CASSYSGGYSNQPQHF.

This clone has more than one count but fewer than ten. The same CDR3 also results from other DNA sequences found in this sample. CDR3: CASSATGIYEQYF. CDR3 in DNA: TGTGCCAGCAGTGCGACGGGGATCTACGAGCAGTACTTC. The chain joins TRBV6-1 to TRBJ2-7; D possibly corresponds to TRBD2 (5 bases). Germline V gene sequence: CDR1 MNHNS, CDR2 SASEGT. Trimming removed 4 bases at V and 3 bases at J, with 10 bases between. This CDR3 region has 13 residues.

This clone has more than one count but fewer than ten. J is TRBJ2-7 and V is TRBV6-1, with TRBD1 matching 10 bases. The germline V gene has CDR1 MNHNS and CDR2 SASEGT. The CDR3 consists of 14 residues. V was pared by 5 bases and J by 5 bases, with 6 bases of the junction left unmatched. The CDR3 loop reads CASSTGTGEHEQYF. The DNA of the CDR3 is TGTGCCAGCAGTACCGGGACAGGGGAACACGAGCAGTACTTC.

The sample holds a few counts of this clone. The rearrangement joins TRBV28 to TRBJ2-3; TRBD1 matches at 7 bases. The V segment lost 7 bases and the J segment 3 bases; nucleotides outside the gene matches: 10. CDR3 length: 15 amino acids. Per germline, CDR1 MDHEN and CDR2 SYDVKM. The CDR3 protein is CASISQGVLTDTQYF. The DNA for the CDR3 is TGTGCCAGCATTAGCCAGGGGGTTCTTACAGATACGCAGTATTTT.

This chain joins TRBV19 and TRBJ1-1; 8 nucleotides align to TRBD1. CDR3 size: 15 residues. J lost 3 bases, V lost 5 bases, and 8 bases had no gene match. Germline V gives CDR1 LNHDA, CDR2 SQIVND (reference sequence). CDR3 loop: CASSPQDREDTEAFF. CDR3 DNA: TGTGCCAGTAGTCCCCAGGACAGGGAAGACACTGAAGCTTTCTTT. Combining the CDR3 with reference TRBV19 and TRBJ1-1 gives the whole variable domain DGGITQSPKYLFRKEGQNVTLSCEQNLNHDAMYWYRQDPGQGLRLIYYSQIVNDFQKGDIAEGYSVSREKKESFPLTVTSAQKNPTAFYLCASSPQDREDTEAFFGQGTRLTVV.

The genes are TRBV30 and TRBJ2-5; 8 positions agree with TRBD1. The J call may be wrong; the DNA end is better matched by TRBJ2-7. Germline CDR1 and CDR2: GTSNPN and SVGIG (reference sequence). The CDR3 extends over 14 amino acids. The CDR3 protein is CAWRKQGGAYEQYF. The DNA for the CDR3 is TGTGCCTGGAGAAAACAGGGGGGAGCCTACGAGCAGTACTTC.

This clone was seen just once. V and J are TRBV27 and TRBJ1-2; D uncertain. CDR1 is MNHEY and CDR2 is SMNVEV in the germline V gene (reference sequence). V lost 5 bases and J 0 bases, leaving 10 bases between the germline ends. The CDR3 is 14 residues long. Here the CDR3 reads CASSPRGANYGYTF. DNA of the CDR3: TGTGCCAGCAGTCCCCGGGGAGCTAACTATGGCTACACCTTC.

This chain's CDR3 is CASRVAANTGELFF. The CDR3 bases are TGTGCCAGCAGGGTGGCGGCGAACACCGGGGAGCTGTTTTTT. V is TRBV7-2 and J is TRBJ2-2; D ambiguous. CDR1 SGHTA and CDR2 FQGNSA come from the germline V gene. The CDR3 is 14 amino acids. The germline V and J ends were trimmed by 6 bases and 0 bases, with 8 bases remaining between them.

The chain employs TRBV7-2 and TRBJ2-5; D might be TRBD1 (6 bases). The CDR3 is 16 amino acids. V gave up 7 bases and J gave up 5 bases, with 23 bases separating them. The germline CDR1 and CDR2 sequences are SGHTA and FQGNSA. CDR3 sequence: CASTHGAQGSEETQYF. CDR3 nucleotide sequence: TGTGCCAGCACCCATGGCGCTCAGGGGAGTGAGGAGACCCAGTACTTC.

The chain carries TRBV13 and TRBJ2-2, with D uncertain. Trimming took 5 bases from V and 5 from J, leaving 15 bases between them. Germline lookup yields CDR1 PRHDT and CDR2 FYEKMQ (reference sequence). The CDR3 loop spans 15 amino acids. The CDR3 DNA sequence: TGTGCCAGCAGCCCAAGAACATTCAAGACCGGGGAGCTGTTTTTT. This encodes CASSPRTFKTGELFF.

V and J are TRBV19 and TRBJ2-2; TRBD2 aligns across 7 bases. The CDR3 has 15 amino acids. The germline V gene encodes CDR1 LNHDA and CDR2 SQIVND (reference sequence). Losses at the gene ends were 10 bases for V and 1 base for J; bases not matched to a gene: 9. The CDR3 loop is CANSGRALNTGELFF. The CDR3 DNA reads as TGTGCCAATTCGGGGAGGGCCCTGAACACCGGGGAGCTGTTTTTT.

V gene TRBV19 combines with J gene TRBJ2-7, with D possibly matching TRBD2 (5 bases). This CDR3 region has 14 residues. V was pared by 5 bases and J by 0 bases, with 11 bases between. Germline V lookup: CDR1 LNHDA, CDR2 SQIVND (reference sequence). CDR3 in DNA: TGTGCCAGTAGTTTGCCCGGGATCTCCTACGAGCAGTACTTC. Its protein is CASSLPGISYEQYF. The full variable domain, its missing parts supplied by reference TRBV19 and TRBJ2-7, is DGGITQSPKYLFRKEGQNVTLSCEQNLNHDAMYWYRQDPGQGLRLIYYSQIVNDFQKGDIAEGYSVSREKKESFPLTVTSAQKNPTAFYLCASSLPGISYEQYFGPGTRLTVT.

The chain joins TRBV15 to TRBJ1-1; TRBD1 matches at 9 bases. From germline, CDR1 is LNHNV and CDR2 YYDKDF (reference sequence). Losses at the gene ends were 5 bases for V and 6 bases for J; bases not matched to a gene: 4. The CDR3 is 13 amino acids. The CDR3 DNA reads TGTGCCACCAGCTTACAGGGGGCTGCTGAAGCTTTCTTT. It translates to CATSLQGAAEAFF.

This clone was found many times. The chain employs TRBV7-2 and TRBJ2-7; 8 bases map to TRBD1. V dropped 5 bases and J dropped 5; count of bases not matched to a gene: 11. The germline CDR1 and CDR2 sequences are SGHTA and FQGNSA. The CDR3 extends over 15 amino acids. CDR3 coding DNA: TGTGCCAGCAGCCCCCAAGGGACAGGAGGCCACGAGCAGTACTTC. Translation: CASSPQGTGGHEQYF.